This TCR beta chain was recorded in a study of CD4 T cells in relation to SARS-CoV-2 and coronaviruses. The overall study: After 10 days of antigen culture, PBMC TCR beta CDR3s were sequenced.

In regard to this clone: Its specificity is unknown.

The junction had 10 bases not matched to a gene; V was cut back by 0 bases and J by 4 bases. The CDR3 length is 17 residues. Germline V CDR1 and CDR2: SGHDN, FVKESK. Libraries were prepared by immunoSEQ multiplex PCR; TCRdb keeps only in-frame clonotypes and omits some of them. The sample shows around 16,000 clones, about 78% of them seen only once. CD4+ T cells from unexposed donors were obtained before the COVID-19 pandemic (2011-2018). Isolation of CD4+ T cells took place after approximately 10 days in culture. Testing used SARS-CoV-2 S/N and four cold-coronavirus spikes on unexposed-donor CD4+ T cells, cells permitting.

This sequence joins TRBV14 and TRBJ2-5, with 8 nucleotides matching TRBD2. This receptor was obtained from a human donor in good health. Material: CD4+ T cells from PBMCs, cultured in vitro. The CDR3 loop reads CASSQDSWAGGGETQYF. The CDR3 coding sequence is TGTGCCAGCAGCCAAGATTCGTGGGCGGGAGGAGGAGAGACCCAGTACTTC.